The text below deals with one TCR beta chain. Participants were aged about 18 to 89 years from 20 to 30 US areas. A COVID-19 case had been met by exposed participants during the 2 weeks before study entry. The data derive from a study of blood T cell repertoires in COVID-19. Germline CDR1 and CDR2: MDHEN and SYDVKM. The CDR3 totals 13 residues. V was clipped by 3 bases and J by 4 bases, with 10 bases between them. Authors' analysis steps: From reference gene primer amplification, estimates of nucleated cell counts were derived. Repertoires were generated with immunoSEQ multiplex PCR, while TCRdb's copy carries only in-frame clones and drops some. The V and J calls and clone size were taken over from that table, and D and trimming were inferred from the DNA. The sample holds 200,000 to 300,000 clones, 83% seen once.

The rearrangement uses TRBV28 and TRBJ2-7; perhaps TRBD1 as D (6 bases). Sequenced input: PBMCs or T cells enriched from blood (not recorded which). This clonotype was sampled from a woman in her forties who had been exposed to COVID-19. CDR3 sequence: CASSFDQGYEQYF. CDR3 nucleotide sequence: TGTGCCAGCAGTTTCGATCAGGGGTACGAGCAGTACTTC.